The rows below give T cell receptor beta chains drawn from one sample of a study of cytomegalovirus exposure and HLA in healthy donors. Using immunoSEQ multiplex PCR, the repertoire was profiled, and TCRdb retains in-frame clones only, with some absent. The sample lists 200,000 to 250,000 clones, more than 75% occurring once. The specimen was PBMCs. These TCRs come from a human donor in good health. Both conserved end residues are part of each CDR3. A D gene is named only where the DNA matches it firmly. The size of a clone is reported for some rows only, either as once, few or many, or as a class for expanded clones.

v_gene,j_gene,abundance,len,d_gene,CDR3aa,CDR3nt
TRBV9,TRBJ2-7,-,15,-,CASSVAAGASYEQYF,TGTGCCAGCAGCGTAGCGGCTGGGGCGAGCTACGAGCAGTACTTC
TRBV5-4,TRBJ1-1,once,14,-,CASRTWGGASGAFF,TGTGCCAGCAGGACCTGGGGGGGGGCGTCGGGAGCTTTCTTT
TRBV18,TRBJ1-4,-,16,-,CASSPPSTGNKEKLFF,TGTGCCAGCTCACCACCCAGTACAGGGAATAAAGAAAAACTGTTTTTT
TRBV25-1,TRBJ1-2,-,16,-,CASSALRTRANYGYTF,TGTGCCAGCAGTGCTCTAAGGACAAGAGCTAACTATGGCTACACCTTC
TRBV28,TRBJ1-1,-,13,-,CASSFRGNTEAFF,TGTGCCAGCAGTTTTCGGGGTAACACTGAAGCTTTCTTT
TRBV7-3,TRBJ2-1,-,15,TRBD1,CASSLMRTGGNEQFF,TGTGCCAGCAGCTTAATGCGCACAGGGGGCAATGAGCAGTTCTTC
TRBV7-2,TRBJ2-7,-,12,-,CASSFDRGEQYF,TGTGCCAGCAGCTTCGACCGCGGAGAGCAGTACTTC
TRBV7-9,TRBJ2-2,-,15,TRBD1,CASSSATGITGELFF,TGTGCCAGCAGCTCCGCGACAGGGATCACCGGGGAGCTGTTTTTT
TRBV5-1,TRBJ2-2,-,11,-,CASKNTGELFF,TGCGCCAGTAAGAACACCGGGGAGCTGTTTTTT
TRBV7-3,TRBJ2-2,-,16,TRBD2,CASSERLASNTGELFF,TGTGCCAGCAGCGAAAGACTAGCCTCTAACACCGGGGAGCTGTTTTTT
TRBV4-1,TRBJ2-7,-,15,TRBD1,CASSGQDSSSYEQYF,TGCGCCAGCAGTGGACAGGACTCAAGCTCCTACGAGCAGTACTTC
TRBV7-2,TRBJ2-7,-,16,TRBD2,CASSWRDGGGSYEQYF,TGTGCCAGCAGCTGGAGGGACGGGGGGGGCTCCTACGAGCAGTACTTC
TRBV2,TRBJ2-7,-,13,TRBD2,CASSMTSVDEQYF,TGTGCCAGCAGTATGACTAGCGTCGACGAGCAGTACTTC
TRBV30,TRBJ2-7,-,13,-,CAWTGESSYEQYF,TGTGCCTGGACAGGGGAGAGCTCCTACGAGCAGTACTTC
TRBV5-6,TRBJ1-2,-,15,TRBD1,CASSLLTGGRYGYTF,TGTGCCAGCAGCTTGTTGACAGGGGGCCGGTATGGCTACACCTTC